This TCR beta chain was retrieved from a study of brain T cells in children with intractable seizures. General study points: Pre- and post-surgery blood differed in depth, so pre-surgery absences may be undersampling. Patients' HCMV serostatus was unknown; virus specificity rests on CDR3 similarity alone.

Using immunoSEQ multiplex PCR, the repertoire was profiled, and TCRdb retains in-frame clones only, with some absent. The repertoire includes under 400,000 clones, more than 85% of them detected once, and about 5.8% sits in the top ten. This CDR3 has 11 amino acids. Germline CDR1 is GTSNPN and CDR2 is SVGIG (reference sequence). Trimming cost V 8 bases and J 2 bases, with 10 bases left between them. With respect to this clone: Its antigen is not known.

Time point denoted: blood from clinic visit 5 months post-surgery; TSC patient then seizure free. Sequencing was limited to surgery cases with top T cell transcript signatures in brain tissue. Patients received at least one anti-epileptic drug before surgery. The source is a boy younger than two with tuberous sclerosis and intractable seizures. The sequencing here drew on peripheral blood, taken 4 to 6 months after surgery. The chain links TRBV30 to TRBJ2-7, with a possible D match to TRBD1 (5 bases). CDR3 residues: CAGRETYEQYF. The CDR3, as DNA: TGTGCCGGCAGGGAAACCTACGAGCAGTACTTC.